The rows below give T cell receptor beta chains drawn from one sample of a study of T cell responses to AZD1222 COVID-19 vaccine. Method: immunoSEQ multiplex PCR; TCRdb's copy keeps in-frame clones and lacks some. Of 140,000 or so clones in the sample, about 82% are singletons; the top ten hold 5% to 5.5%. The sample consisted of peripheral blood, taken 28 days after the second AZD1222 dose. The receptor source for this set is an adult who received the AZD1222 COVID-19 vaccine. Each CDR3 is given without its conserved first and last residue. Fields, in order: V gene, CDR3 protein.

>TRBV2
ASRVGLGNGELF
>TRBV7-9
ASSYWVDNFGNTIY
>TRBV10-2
ASSIGPSSGNTIY
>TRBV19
ASSMGTAFYGYT
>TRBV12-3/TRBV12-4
ASRKGTQPQH
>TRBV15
ATSRQGIGAF
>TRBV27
ASSLLSSYEQY
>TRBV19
ASSPGGNTEAF
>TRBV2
ASSVRGTGSAYNEQF
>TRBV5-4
ASSFPHEQTQY
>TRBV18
ASALRGVTDTQY
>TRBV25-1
ASSARDSLNWNTEAF
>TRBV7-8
ASSQDRVLNSPLH
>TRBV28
ASSFYSSGNTIY
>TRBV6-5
ASSHSGPYQETQY
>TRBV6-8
ASSPPPRDPGYEQY
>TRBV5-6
ASSSAGGNQPQH
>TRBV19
ASSTRGQLGHYEQY
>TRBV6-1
ASSEVDRGNTEAF
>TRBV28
AIGTSATFEQY
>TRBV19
ASSLATGLWNEQY
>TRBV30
AWSSTAGTDTIY
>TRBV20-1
SARSETQY
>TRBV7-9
ASSSGTQGEQY
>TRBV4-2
ASSHPDGTSGGALRETQY
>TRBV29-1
SVEKGRASYGYT
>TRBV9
ASSVGASGSLGETQY
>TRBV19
ASSPRGAGGLGSEAF
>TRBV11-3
ASSFQGIGEAF
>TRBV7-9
ASSLAGYAEAF
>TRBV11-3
ASSSTSGGGETQY
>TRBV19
ASSTQRGRNYEQY
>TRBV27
ASSASQARTEAF
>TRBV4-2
ASSQDLGGSSYNEQF
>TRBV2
ASSERSGATEAF
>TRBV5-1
ASSALPPGANVLT
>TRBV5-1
ASSNGPSTDTQY
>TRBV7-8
ASSPSVRAYEQY
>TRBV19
ASSTPQGFYGYT
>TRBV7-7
ASSLGAGGYQETQY
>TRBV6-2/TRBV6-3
ASSYLGLAGDTQY
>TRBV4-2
ASSQLGLAGGTQY
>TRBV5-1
ASSISGWETQY
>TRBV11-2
ASSLYSGGGDQYYGYT
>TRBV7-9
ASSARWDGAF
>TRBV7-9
ASSPSTGNQPQH
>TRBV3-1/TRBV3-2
ASSQYQVYEQY
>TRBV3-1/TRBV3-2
ASSLRQVGNTIY
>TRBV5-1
ASSFEGNTEAF
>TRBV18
ASSPGTGGETQY
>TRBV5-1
ASSLEAGNNSPLH
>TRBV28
ATYQGNTEAF
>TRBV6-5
ASRPAGAGTEAF
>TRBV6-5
ASSYSKGSYQETQY
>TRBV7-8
ASSIPGEQY
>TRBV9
ASSPWAGLTNTGELF
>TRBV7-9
ASSSQGGEGLGYT
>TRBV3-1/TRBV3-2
ASSQAQGKEKLF